At least ten counts were recorded for the clone carrying this T cell receptor beta chain. Its antigen is not known. This sample was taken from a study of T cells after yellow fever vaccination. This CDR3 comprises 13 residues. The V gene lost 6 bases and the J gene lost 6 bases, with 11 bases spanning the gap. Overall study results and limits: Just a small share of clonotypes turned up in the CD4 compartment as well as the CD8 compartment. Post-booster samples contained most primary-vaccination clones (just under 98% CD4, about 87% CD8).

TCRdb called the 5' RACE reads again in MiXCR, with one record for every CDR3 protein. The sample records 50,000 or so distinct CDR3 sequences, 7% to 9% being singletons. The chain employs TRBV12-3 or TRBV12-4 and TRBJ2-2; D uncertain. The clonotype originates from a man aged 18 to 29 who received the YFV17D yellow fever vaccine. The specimen was CD8+ T cells sorted from PBMCs, collected less than 16 days after the first yellow fever vaccination. This CDR3 reads CASSQGVAGELFF. CDR3 nucleotide sequence: TGTGCCAGCAGCCAAGGCGTTGCCGGGGAGCTGTTTTTT.